A single sample is the source of the 7 T cell receptor beta chains below, sequenced in a study of blood T cell repertoires in COVID-19. Sequencing was performed with immunoSEQ multiplex PCR; in TCRdb, only in-frame clones are kept and a portion is missing. The data hold about 200,000 clones, with 89% observed a single time. Sequencing used PBMCs or T cells enriched from blood (not recorded which). The origin of the receptors is a woman under 30 who had recovered from COVID-19.

This clone appeared a single time. The CDR3 region has the DNA TGTGCCAGCAGTCCACAGGGGACAGATACGCAGTATTTT. Translation: CASSPQGTDTQYF. The chain joins TRBV6-6 to TRBJ2-3; TRBD1 agrees at 7 bases. After removal of 5 bases from V and 3 bases from J, the junction contained 2 bases not matched to a gene. From germline, CDR1 is MNHNY and CDR2 SVGAGI (reference sequence). This CDR3 spans 13 amino acids.

The rearrangement links TRBV5-1 to TRBJ1-1; 8 bases are a match to TRBD1. There are 15 residues in the CDR3. CDR1 is SGHRS and CDR2 is YFSETQ in the germline V gene. Losses at the gene ends were 4 bases for V and 3 bases for J; bases not matched to a gene: 8. CDR3 sequence: CASSRYRGQDTEAFF. DNA for the CDR3: TGCGCCAGCAGCAGATACAGGGGACAGGACACTGAAGCTTTCTTT.

This sequence joins TRBV5-6 and TRBJ2-5; 7 bases match TRBD1. The V and J ends lost 0 bases and 4 bases, in that order; junction bases with no gene match: 6. The length of the CDR3 is 15 residues. From germline, CDR1 is SGHDT and CDR2 YYEEEE. This CDR3 is CASSLDSPGGETQYF. Here the CDR3 DNA reads TGTGCCAGCAGCTTGGATAGTCCAGGGGGAGAGACCCAGTACTTC. Together with reference TRBV5-6 and TRBJ2-5, the CDR3 gives the full variable domain: DAGVTQSPTHLIKTRGQQVTLRCSPKSGHDTVSWYQQALGQGPQFIFQYYEEEERQRGNFPDRFSGHQFPNYSSELNVNALLLGDSALYLCASSLDSPGGETQYFGPGTRLLVL.

This clone was observed once. The V call is TRBV27, the J call TRBJ2-1, with D hard to call. V dropped 0 bases and J dropped 9 bases, with 12 bases sitting between them. Germline V gene sequence: CDR1 MNHEY, CDR2 SMNVEV (reference sequence). The CDR3 has 14 residues. The CDR3 nucleotides are TGTGCCAGCAGTTTATCGAATCCTAGGTTTGAGCAGTTCTTC. It is translated as CASSLSNPRFEQFF.

The rearrangement uses TRBV5-4 and TRBJ2-1, with 11 bases matching TRBD1. This CDR3 spans 15 amino acids. Germline CDR1 reads SGHNT; CDR2 reads YYREEE (reference sequence). Germline trimming cut 4 bases from V and 7 bases from J; bases unmatched to any gene: 7. The CDR3 sequence: CASSPGTGGRNEQFF. The CDR3 DNA follows: TGTGCCAGCAGCCCTGGGACAGGGGGAAGAAATGAGCAGTTCTTC.

This chain joins TRBV5-1 and TRBJ1-3; no clear D. The CDR3 contains 15 residues. V was clipped by 1 base and J by 1 base, with 9 bases between them. Germline values: CDR1 SGHRS, CDR2 YFSETQ. CDR3 DNA sequence: TGCGCCAGCAGCTTGATCCCCGGGTCTGGAAACACCATATATTTT. Residues: CASSLIPGSGNTIYF.

The chain couples TRBV2 to TRBJ1-6; D might be TRBD1 (6 bases). The CDR3 has 13 residues. Per the germline V gene, CDR1 is SNHLY and CDR2 is FYNNEI. V was clipped by 7 bases and J by 8 bases, with 12 bases between them. The CDR3 region is CASNGQRDSPLHF. In DNA, the CDR3 is TGTGCCAGCAATGGACAGAGGGATTCACCCCTCCACTTT.